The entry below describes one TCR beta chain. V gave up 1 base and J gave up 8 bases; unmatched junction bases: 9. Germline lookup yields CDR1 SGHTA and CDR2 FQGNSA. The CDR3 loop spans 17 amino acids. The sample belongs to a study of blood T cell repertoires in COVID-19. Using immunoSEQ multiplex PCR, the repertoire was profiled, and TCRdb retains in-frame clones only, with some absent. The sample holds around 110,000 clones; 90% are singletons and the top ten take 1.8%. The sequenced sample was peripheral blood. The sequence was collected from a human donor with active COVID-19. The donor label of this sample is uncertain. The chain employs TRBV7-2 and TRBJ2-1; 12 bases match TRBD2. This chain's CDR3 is CASSLGPSGGVRDEQFF. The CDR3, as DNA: TGTGCCAGCAGCTTAGGGCCTAGCGGGGGGGTTCGGGATGAGCAGTTCTTC. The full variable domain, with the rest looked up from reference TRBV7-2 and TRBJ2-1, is GAGVSQSPSNKVTEKGKDVELRCDPISGHTALYWYRQSLGQGLEFLIYFQGNSAPDKSGLPSDRFSAERTGGSVSTLTIQRTQQEDSAVYLCASSLGPSGGVRDEQFFGPGTRLTVL.